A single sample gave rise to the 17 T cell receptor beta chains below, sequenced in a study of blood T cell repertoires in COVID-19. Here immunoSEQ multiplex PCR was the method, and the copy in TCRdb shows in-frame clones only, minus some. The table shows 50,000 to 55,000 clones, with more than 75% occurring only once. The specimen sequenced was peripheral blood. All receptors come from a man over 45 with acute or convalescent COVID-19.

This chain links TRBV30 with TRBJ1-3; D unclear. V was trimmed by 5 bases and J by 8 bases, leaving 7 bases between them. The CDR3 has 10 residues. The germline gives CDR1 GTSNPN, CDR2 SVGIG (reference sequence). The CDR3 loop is CAWGRDTIYF. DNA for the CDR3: TGTGCCTGGGGGAGGGACACCATATATTTT.

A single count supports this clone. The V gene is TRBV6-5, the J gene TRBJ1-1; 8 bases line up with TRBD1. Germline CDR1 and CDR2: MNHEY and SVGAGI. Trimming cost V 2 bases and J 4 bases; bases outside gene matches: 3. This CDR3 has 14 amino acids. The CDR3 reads CASSYGQGPTEAFF. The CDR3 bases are TGTGCCAGCAGTTACGGACAGGGTCCCACTGAAGCTTTCTTT.

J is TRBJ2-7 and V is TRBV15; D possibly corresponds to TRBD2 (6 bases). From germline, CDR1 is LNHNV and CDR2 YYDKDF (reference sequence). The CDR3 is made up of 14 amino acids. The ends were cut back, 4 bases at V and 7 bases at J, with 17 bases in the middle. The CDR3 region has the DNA TGTGCCACCAGCAATGACCGGGGGTCGGGGGAGCAGTACTTC. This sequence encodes CATSNDRGSGEQYF. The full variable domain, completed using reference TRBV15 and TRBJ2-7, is DAMVIQNPRYQVTQFGKPVTLSCSQTLNHNVMYWYQQKSSQAPKLLFHYYDKDFNNEADTPDNFQSRRPNTSFCFLDIRSPGLGDTAMYLCATSNDRGSGEQYFGPGTRLTVT.

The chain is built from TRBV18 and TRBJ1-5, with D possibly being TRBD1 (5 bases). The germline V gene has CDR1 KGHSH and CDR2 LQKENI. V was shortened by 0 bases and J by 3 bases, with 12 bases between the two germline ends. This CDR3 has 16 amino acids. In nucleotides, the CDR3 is TGTGCCAGCTCACCACCGAACAGGAATAACAATCAGCCCCAGCATTTT. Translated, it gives CASSPPNRNNNQPQHF.

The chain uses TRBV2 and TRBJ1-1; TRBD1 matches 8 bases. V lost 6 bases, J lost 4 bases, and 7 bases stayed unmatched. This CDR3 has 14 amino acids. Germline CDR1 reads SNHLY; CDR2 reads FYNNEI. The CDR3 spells CASRLDRVGTEAFF. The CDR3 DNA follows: TGTGCCAGCAGGTTGGACAGGGTGGGCACTGAAGCTTTCTTT.

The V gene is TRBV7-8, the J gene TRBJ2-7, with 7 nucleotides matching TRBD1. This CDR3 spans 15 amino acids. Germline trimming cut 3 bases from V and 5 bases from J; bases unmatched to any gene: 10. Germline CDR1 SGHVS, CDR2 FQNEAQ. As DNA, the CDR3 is TGTGCCAGCAGCTTGTGGGACAGAATAGGGGACGAGCAGTACTTC. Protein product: CASSLWDRIGDEQYF.

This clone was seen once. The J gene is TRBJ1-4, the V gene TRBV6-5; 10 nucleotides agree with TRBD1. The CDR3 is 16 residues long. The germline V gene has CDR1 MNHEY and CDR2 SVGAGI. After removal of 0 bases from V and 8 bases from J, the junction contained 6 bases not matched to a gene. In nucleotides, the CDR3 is TGTGCCAGCAGTTACTCTCGGACAGGGGGAGCCGAAAAACTGTTTTTT. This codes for CASSYSRTGGAEKLFF.

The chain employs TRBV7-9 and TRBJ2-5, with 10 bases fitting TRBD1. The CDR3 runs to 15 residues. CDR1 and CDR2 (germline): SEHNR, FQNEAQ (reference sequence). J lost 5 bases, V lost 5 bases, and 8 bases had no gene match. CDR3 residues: CASSPSDRGTETQYF. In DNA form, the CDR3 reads TGTGCCAGCAGCCCCTCGGACAGGGGGACCGAGACCCAGTACTTC.

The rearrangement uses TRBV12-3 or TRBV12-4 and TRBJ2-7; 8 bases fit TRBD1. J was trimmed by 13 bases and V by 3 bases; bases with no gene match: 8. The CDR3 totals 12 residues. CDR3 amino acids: CASSFGQGGKYF. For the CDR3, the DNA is TGTGCCAGCAGTTTCGGACAGGGAGGAAAATACTTC.

The CDR3 region has the DNA TGTGCCAGCAGCCAAGCAGGGTTAGGTGGGAACGAGCAGTACTTC. It codes for CASSQAGLGGNEQYF. The gene calls are TRBV3-1 (or the pseudogene TRBV3-2) and TRBJ2-7; possibly TRBD1 for D (5 bases). V was cut by 1 base and J by 5 bases, with 15 bases left in between. From germline, CDR1 is LGHDT and CDR2 YNNKEL (reference sequence). The CDR3 runs 15 residues.

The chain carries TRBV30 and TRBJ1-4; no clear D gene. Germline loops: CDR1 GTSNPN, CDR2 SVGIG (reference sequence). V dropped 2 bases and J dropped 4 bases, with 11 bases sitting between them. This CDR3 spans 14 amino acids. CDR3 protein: CAWSSQTLNEKLFF. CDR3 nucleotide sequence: TGTGCCTGGAGTTCACAGACCCTTAATGAAAAACTGTTTTTT.

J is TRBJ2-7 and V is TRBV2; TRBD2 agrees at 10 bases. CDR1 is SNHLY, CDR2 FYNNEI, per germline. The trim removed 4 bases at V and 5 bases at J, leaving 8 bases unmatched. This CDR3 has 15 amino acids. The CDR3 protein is CASSASGSIRDEQYF. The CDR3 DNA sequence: TGTGCCAGCAGTGCTAGCGGGAGTATTAGGGACGAGCAGTACTTC.

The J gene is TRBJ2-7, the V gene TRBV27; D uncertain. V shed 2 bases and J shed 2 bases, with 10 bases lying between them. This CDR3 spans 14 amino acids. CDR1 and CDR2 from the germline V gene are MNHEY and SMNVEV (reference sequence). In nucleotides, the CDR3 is TGTGCCAGCAGTTTACAGCAGGAACCCTACGAGCAGTACTTC. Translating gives CASSLQQEPYEQYF.

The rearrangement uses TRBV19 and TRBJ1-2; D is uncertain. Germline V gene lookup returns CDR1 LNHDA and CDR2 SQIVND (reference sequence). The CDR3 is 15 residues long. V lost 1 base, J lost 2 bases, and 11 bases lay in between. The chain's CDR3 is CASSIAYPRNYGYTF. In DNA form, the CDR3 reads TGTGCCAGTAGTATAGCGTACCCGAGGAACTATGGCTACACCTTC.

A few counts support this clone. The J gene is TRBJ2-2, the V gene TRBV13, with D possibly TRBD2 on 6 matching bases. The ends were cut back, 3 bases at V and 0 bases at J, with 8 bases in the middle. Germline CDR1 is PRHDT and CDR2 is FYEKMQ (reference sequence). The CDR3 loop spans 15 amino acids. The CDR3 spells CASSLGLSNTGELFF. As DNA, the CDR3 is TGTGCCAGCAGCTTGGGACTCTCGAACACCGGGGAGCTGTTTTTT.

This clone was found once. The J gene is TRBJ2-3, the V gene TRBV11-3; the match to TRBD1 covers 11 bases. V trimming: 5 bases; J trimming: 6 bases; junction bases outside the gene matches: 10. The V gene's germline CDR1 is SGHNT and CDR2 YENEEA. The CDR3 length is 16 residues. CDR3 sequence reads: CASSVSGTGGPDTQYF. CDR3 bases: TGTGCCAGCAGCGTGTCCGGGACAGGGGGTCCGGATACGCAGTATTTT.

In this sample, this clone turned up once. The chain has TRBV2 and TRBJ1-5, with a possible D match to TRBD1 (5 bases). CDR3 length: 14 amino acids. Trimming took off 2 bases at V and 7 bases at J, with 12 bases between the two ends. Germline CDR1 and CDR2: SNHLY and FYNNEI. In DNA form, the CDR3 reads TGTGCCAGCAGTGAACTCCACGGGGGGCAGCCCCAGCATTTT. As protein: CASSELHGGQPQHF. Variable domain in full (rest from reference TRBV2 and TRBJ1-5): EPEVTQTPSHQVTQMGQEVILRCVPISNHLYFYWYRQILGQKVEFLVSFYNNEISEKSEIFDDQFSVERPDGSNFTLKIRSTKLEDSAMYFCASSELHGGQPQHFGDGTRLSIL.